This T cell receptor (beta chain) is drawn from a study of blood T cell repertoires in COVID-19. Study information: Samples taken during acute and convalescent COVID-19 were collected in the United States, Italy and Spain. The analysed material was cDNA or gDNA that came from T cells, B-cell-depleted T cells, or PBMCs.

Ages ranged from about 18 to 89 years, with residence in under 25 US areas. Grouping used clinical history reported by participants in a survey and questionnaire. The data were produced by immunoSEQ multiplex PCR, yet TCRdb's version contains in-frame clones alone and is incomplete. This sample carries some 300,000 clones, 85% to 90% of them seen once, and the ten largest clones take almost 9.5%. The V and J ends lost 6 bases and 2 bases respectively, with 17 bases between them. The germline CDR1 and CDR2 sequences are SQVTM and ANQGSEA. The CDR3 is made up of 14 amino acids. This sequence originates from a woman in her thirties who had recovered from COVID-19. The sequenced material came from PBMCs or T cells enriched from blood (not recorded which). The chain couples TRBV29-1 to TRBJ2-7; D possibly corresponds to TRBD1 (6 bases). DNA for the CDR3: TGCAGCGTCGGGTCCCTGGGGGCGGCCTACGAGCAGTACTTC. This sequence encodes CSVGSLGAAYEQYF.